This T cell receptor (beta chain) was recorded in a study of blood T cell repertoires in COVID-19. V lost 3 bases to trimming and J lost 7 bases; unmatched junction nucleotides: 4. The CDR3 consists of 14 residues. Germline CDR1 and CDR2: MDHEN and SYDVKM. Profiling relied on immunoSEQ multiplex PCR, and the TCRdb table lists in-frame clones only, not all of them. The table lists under 200,000 clones, around 84% of them singletons, with more than 0.85% in the top ten. This clonotype was sampled from a man between 40 and 49 years old with acute or convalescent COVID-19. The specimen sequenced was peripheral blood. The genes are TRBV28 and TRBJ2-1; TRBD1 aligns across 9 bases. In DNA, the CDR3 is TGTGCCAGCAGTTTTGGGGACAGGGCGAATGAGCAGTTCTTC. Translating it yields CASSFGDRANEQFF.